Only a few counts were recorded for the clone carrying this TCR beta chain. Its antigen is currently unknown. The data were obtained in a study of shared clonotypes between healthy human individuals. Overall study findings and caveats: Non-shared clonotypes were found to have lower generation probabilities than the clonotypes that were shared by all four of the sorted-subset donors. The study generally estimated greater richness for naive than memory subsets.

CD45RO negativity and positive selection for CCR7 defined naive CD8 cells, a population that excluded terminally differentiated effector memory CD45RA+ cells. As processed by the authors: Without quality scores, immunoSEQ junctional reads could not be filtered like full-length reads. Data came from immunoSEQ multiplex PCR; TCRdb stores just in-frame clones and leaves some out. The V and J calls and clone size come from that table; D and trimming were worked out from the DNA. The sample lists about 580,000 clones; 95% to 98% were seen once. The specimen sequenced was naive CD8+ T cells sorted from blood. This receptor was taken from a man younger than 45 in good health.

The CDR3 sequence: CASSLKGVSYEQYF. Written as DNA, the CDR3 is TGTGCCAGCAGCTTGAAAGGAGTATCCTACGAGCAGTACTTC. V and J are TRBV5-4 and TRBJ2-7; D unresolved. CDR3 length: 14 residues. CDR1 SGHNT and CDR2 YYREEE come from the germline V gene (reference sequence). V lost 1 base, J lost 1 base, and 9 bases lay in between.